Reported below is one T cell receptor (beta chain). These data belong to a study of blood T cell repertoires in COVID-19. The method was immunoSEQ multiplex PCR; TCRdb's version includes in-frame clones alone and lacks a portion of them. The data show 170,000 or so clones, with 80% to 90% seen just once and about 9.6% held by the top ten. The source of this sequence is a man aged 50 to 60 with active or convalescent COVID-19. The sample taken for sequencing was peripheral blood.

The CDR3 protein is CASSPRETGFVYGYTF. The CDR3 nucleotides read TGCGCCAGCAGCCCGAGGGAGACAGGGTTCGTCTATGGCTACACCTTC. The genes are TRBV5-1 and TRBJ1-2, with 7 bases lining up with TRBD1. V trimming: 4 bases; J trimming: 4 bases; junction bases outside the gene matches: 13. The CDR3 sequence is 16 residues long. The germline V gene has CDR1 SGHRS and CDR2 YFSETQ.